Each of the 20 T cell receptor beta chains below was sequenced from the same sample in a study of shared clonotypes between healthy human individuals. The assay was immunoSEQ multiplex PCR, and TCRdb's table has in-frame clones only and misses some. The sample gives around 500,000 clones, about 84% of which show up once; more than 9.5% is in the top ten. Source material: PBMCs. All receptors come from a middle-aged woman in good health. Some clones in this sample may be carry-over from other donors' samples.

The chain couples TRBV18 to TRBJ1-2, with TRBD1 identical over 10 bases. This CDR3 region has 15 residues. With 0 bases clipped from V and 2 bases from J, the junction kept 0 bases outside the gene matches. Germline V lookup: CDR1 KGHSH, CDR2 LQKENI. The CDR3 sequence: CASSPPDRGNYGYTF. CDR3 bases: TGTGCCAGCTCACCACCGGACAGGGGGAACTATGGCTACACCTTC.

This chain connects TRBV25-1 to TRBJ2-2, with no clear D. The CDR3 runs 14 residues. Germline loops: CDR1 MGHDK, CDR2 SYGVNS. V dropped 1 base and J dropped 4 bases, with 7 bases sitting between them. The chain's CDR3 is CASSELFSTGELFF. Written as DNA, the CDR3 is TGTGCCAGCAGTGAATTGTTCTCCACCGGGGAGCTGTTTTTT.

The chain couples TRBV5-1 to TRBJ2-7, with no clear D. Trimming stripped 0 bases from V and 2 bases from J, with 12 bases between. Per germline, CDR1 SGHRS and CDR2 YFSETQ. There are 15 residues in the CDR3. CDR3 region: CASSLAVGPAYEQYF. The CDR3 DNA reads TGCGCCAGCAGCTTGGCGGTCGGGCCGGCCTACGAGCAGTACTTC.

This clone was seen ten or more times. The V call is TRBV5-6, the J call TRBJ2-6; TRBD1 is a possible D gene (6 bases). CDR3 length equals 17 residues. Germline V lookup: CDR1 SGHDT, CDR2 YYEEEE. Trimming shortened V by 4 bases and J by 0 bases, and 14 bases separated the two germline ends. Here the CDR3 DNA reads TGTGCCAGCAGCCCGGGACACCTAAGCTCTGGGGCCAACGTCCTGACTTTC. Translating it yields CASSPGHLSSGANVLTF. Using reference TRBV5-6 and TRBJ2-6 for the parts outside the CDR3, the full variable domain is DAGVTQSPTHLIKTRGQQVTLRCSPKSGHDTVSWYQQALGQGPQFIFQYYEEEERQRGNFPDRFSGHQFPNYSSELNVNALLLGDSALYLCASSPGHLSSGANVLTFGAGSRLTVL.

V is TRBV6-6 and J is TRBJ2-1; tentative D call: TRBD2 (6 bases). Germline lookup yields CDR1 MNHNY and CDR2 SVGAGI (reference sequence). The germline V and J ends were trimmed by 6 bases and 2 bases, with 8 bases remaining between them. The length of the CDR3 is 13 residues. The CDR3 protein is CASSGGTYNEQFF. In DNA form, the CDR3 reads TGTGCCAGCAGCGGGGGTACCTACAATGAGCAGTTCTTC.

The chain links TRBV5-1 to TRBJ2-2; D not certain. The CDR3 has 16 residues. V was shortened by 4 bases and J by 0 bases, with 13 bases between the two germline ends. CDR1 and CDR2 from the germline V gene are SGHRS and YFSETQ. CDR3 in DNA: TGCGCCAGCAGCCCACCCCTCCTAGCGAACACCGGGGAGCTGTTTTTT. Translating gives CASSPPLLANTGELFF.

The V and J genes are TRBV4-2 and TRBJ2-7; D gene ambiguous. Trimming took off 0 bases at V and 3 bases at J, with 9 bases between the two ends. There are 14 residues in the CDR3. Germline assignment: CDR1 LGHNA and CDR2 YNFKEQ. The CDR3 sequence: CASSQDPQSYEQYF. For the CDR3, the DNA is TGTGCCAGCAGCCAAGATCCCCAGAGCTACGAGCAGTACTTC.

The rearrangement joins TRBV19 to TRBJ2-3, with 11 bases lining up with TRBD2. The CDR3 contains 14 residues. V shed 6 bases and J 6 bases; nucleotides not matched to a gene: 5. The V gene's germline CDR1 is LNHDA and CDR2 SQIVND (reference sequence). The CDR3 spells CASRLAGDWDTQYF. CDR3 bases: TGTGCCAGTAGACTAGCGGGGGACTGGGATACGCAGTATTTT. The full variable domain, its missing parts supplied by reference TRBV19 and TRBJ2-3, is DGGITQSPKYLFRKEGQNVTLSCEQNLNHDAMYWYRQDPGQGLRLIYYSQIVNDFQKGDIAEGYSVSREKKESFPLTVTSAQKNPTAFYLCASRLAGDWDTQYFGPGTRLTVL.

This clone came up a few times. V usage is TRBV11-2 and J usage is TRBJ2-7; D is unresolved. Germline V gene sequence: CDR1 SGHAT, CDR2 FQNNGV. The CDR3 contains 13 residues. Between the trimmed V and J ends, which lost 3 bases and 6 bases, there was a span of 12 bases. CDR3 DNA: TGTGCCAGCAGCTTCTCCGAGATGGGCGAGCAGTACTTC. It is translated as CASSFSEMGEQYF.

This sequence joins TRBV28 and TRBJ1-1; possibly TRBD1 for D (5 bases). This CDR3 comprises 15 residues. V lost 6 bases, J lost 1 base, and 15 bases lay in between. In germline, CDR1 is MDHEN, CDR2 SYDVKM. This CDR3 is CASSAGGSQNTEAFF. The CDR3 DNA is TGTGCCAGCAGCGCCGGGGGGAGTCAGAACACTGAAGCTTTCTTT.

The chain uses TRBV6-6 and TRBJ2-1; D unclear. This CDR3 region has 14 residues. The V gene's germline CDR1 is MNHNY and CDR2 SVGAGI (reference sequence). V lost 5 bases, J lost 4 bases, and 12 bases lay in between. The CDR3 coding sequence is TGTGCCAGCAGTCGGCAGACTGATTACAATGAGCAGTTCTTC. It codes for CASSRQTDYNEQFF.

The CDR3 spells CSVGKNWDTEAFF. CDR3 DNA: TGCAGCGTGGGGAAAAACTGGGACACTGAAGCTTTCTTT. The rearrangement links TRBV29-1 to TRBJ1-1; D gene unclear. Germline loops: CDR1 SQVTM, CDR2 ANQGSEA. V was trimmed by 6 bases and J by 3 bases, leaving 14 bases between them. The CDR3 is 13 amino acids.

The chain links TRBV18 to TRBJ2-1, with D unresolved. Deletions cut 4 bases from V and 5 bases from J, with 15 bases between. The length of the CDR3 is 15 residues. Germline values: CDR1 KGHSH, CDR2 LQKENI. CDR3 residues: CASSLSTRTDNEQFF. Here the CDR3 DNA reads TGTGCCAGCTCACTTTCCACCCGGACCGACAATGAGCAGTTCTTC.

This chain links TRBV6-4 with TRBJ2-2; no firm D call. The length of the CDR3 is 15 residues. V was shortened by 0 bases and J by 5 bases, with 10 bases between the two germline ends. Germline V lookup: CDR1 MRHNA, CDR2 SNTAGT. The DNA of the CDR3 is TGTGCCAGCAGTGACTCGATGCAAGGGACCGGGGAGCTGTTTTTT. It encodes CASSDSMQGTGELFF.

This chain's CDR3 is CASSEYVAGRYNEQFF. In nucleotides, the CDR3 is TGTGCCAGCAGTGAATATGTAGCGGGTAGGTACAATGAGCAGTTCTTC. The V call is TRBV25-1, the J call TRBJ2-1; 7 bases line up with TRBD2. The CDR3 runs to 16 residues. J gave up 4 bases and V 0 bases, and 6 bases lay outside the gene matches. Germline CDR1 is MGHDK and CDR2 is SYGVNS.

The chain joins TRBV30 to TRBJ1-5; the D is unclear. V dropped 2 bases and J dropped 0 bases, with 2 bases sitting between them. This CDR3 has 12 amino acids. Germline CDR1 reads GTSNPN; CDR2 reads SVGIG (reference sequence). CDR3: CAWSYSNQPQHF. CDR3 sequence (DNA): TGTGCCTGGAGTTATAGCAATCAGCCCCAGCATTTT.

The rearrangement uses TRBV7-6 and TRBJ1-2; D gene ambiguous. Germline loops: CDR1 SGHVS, CDR2 FNYEAQ. CDR3 size: 13 residues. V lost 3 bases and J lost 2, with 7 bases in between. DNA for the CDR3: TGTGCCAGCAGCTTTGGCAGCAACTATGGCTACACCTTC. As protein: CASSFGSNYGYTF.

V and J are TRBV27 and TRBJ2-1, with TRBD1 identical over 9 bases. The V segment lost 3 bases and the J segment 7 bases; nucleotides outside the gene matches: 4. CDR3 size: 14 residues. CDR1 is MNHEY, CDR2 SMNVEV, per germline (reference sequence). This CDR3 is CASSFLGQGNEQFF. CDR3 nucleotide sequence: TGTGCCAGCAGTTTTTTGGGACAGGGAAATGAGCAGTTCTTC.

J is TRBJ2-5 and V is TRBV29-1; TRBD2 agrees at 12 bases. V shed 4 bases and J 4 bases; nucleotides not matched to a gene: 4. This CDR3 has 14 amino acids. CDR1 and CDR2 from the germline V gene are SQVTM and ANQGSEA. The CDR3 region has the DNA TGCAGCGTTGGCGGACTAGCGGGAATAGAGACCCAGTACTTC. This codes for CSVGGLAGIETQYF.

The chain employs TRBV5-1 and TRBJ2-1, with D tentatively TRBD1 (6 bases). The CDR3 has 14 residues. The germline V gene encodes CDR1 SGHRS and CDR2 YFSETQ. V gave up 4 bases and J gave up 6 bases, with 14 bases separating them. The CDR3 DNA reads as TGCGCCAGCAGCCTGGGGGCTCGATTCAATGAGCAGTTCTTC. Translated, it gives CASSLGARFNEQFF.